This T cell receptor (beta chain) stems from a study of spatial heterogeneity in lung cancer. The time point: sample taken at primary tumor resection. MiXCR was run by TCRdb on the 5' RACE reads, yielding one entry per CDR3 protein. This table holds roughly 25,000 distinct CDR3 sequences, 5.5% to 7.5% found once. The sample holds many counts of this clonotype. The receptor was derived from a male donor with early-stage non-small cell lung cancer. The starting material was PBMCs, obtained at surgery.

The CDR3 DNA reads TGTGCCAGCAGCTCGGGACTACTCACAGATACGCAGTATTTT. Protein product: CASSSGLLTDTQYF. The chain uses TRBV7-9 and TRBJ2-3; 7 bases are shared with TRBD2. This CDR3 has 14 residues. Trimming at V came to 4 bases and at J to 2 bases, leaving 3 bases not matched to a gene. Germline assignment: CDR1 SEHNR and CDR2 FQNEAQ (reference sequence).